These 14 T cell receptor beta chains originate from one sample sequenced in a study of T-cell memory formation after mild COVID-19. TCRdb used MiXCR to reprocess the 5' RACE reads, holding one entry per CDR3 protein. The sample shows 530,000 or so distinct CDR3 sequences, about 18% of them seen only once. The sequencing input was PBMCs or a T cell subset sorted from them (not recorded which). Receptors originate from an adult woman who had mild COVID-19 (a few samples of this study predate the infection). Cell type and time point are not known.

The chain combines TRBV20-1 with TRBJ1-5, with D possibly being TRBD1 (5 bases). Trimming shortened V by 5 bases and J by 4 bases, and 12 bases separated the two germline ends. Germline loops: CDR1 DFQATT, CDR2 SNEGSKA (reference sequence). The CDR3 is 13 amino acids. CDR3 loop: CSAPRGVNQPQHF. In nucleotides, the CDR3 is TGCAGTGCTCCGAGGGGCGTAAATCAGCCCCAGCATTTT.

This clonotype was counted between two and nine times. The chain recombines TRBV7-9 with TRBJ2-2; D is tentatively TRBD1 or TRBD2 (6 bases each). V lost 2 bases and J lost 4, with 14 bases in between. Germline V gene data show CDR1 as SEHNR and CDR2 as FQNEAQ (reference sequence). This CDR3 is 16 amino acids long. The CDR3 here is CASSLQGRISTGELFF. DNA of the CDR3: TGTGCCAGCAGCTTACAGGGGAGGATCAGCACCGGGGAGCTGTTTTTT. The variable domain in full, with the rest retrieved from reference TRBV7-9 and TRBJ2-2, is DTGVSQNPRHKITKRGQNVTFRCDPISEHNRLYWYRQTLGQGPEFLTYFQNEAQLEKSRLLSDRFSAERPKGSFSTLEIQRTEQGDSAMYLCASSLQGRISTGELFFGEGSRLTVL.

The chain joins TRBV10-3 to TRBJ1-2; TRBD1 might be the D (5 bases). CDR1 ENHRY and CDR2 SYGVKD come from the germline V gene. This CDR3 is built from 14 residues. V was pared by 4 bases and J by 3 bases, with 12 bases between. CDR3 in amino acids: CAISGGKGHYGYTF. The CDR3 bases are TGTGCCATCAGTGGGGGGAAGGGACACTATGGCTACACCTTC.

The V gene is TRBV20-1, the J gene TRBJ2-7; weak D call: TRBD2 (5 bases). V was trimmed by 2 bases and J by 7 bases, leaving 21 bases between them. The CDR3 has 15 amino acids. In germline, CDR1 is DFQATT, CDR2 SNEGSKA (reference sequence). CDR3 region: CSARSLGRFVREQYF. The CDR3, as DNA: TGCAGTGCTAGATCCCTAGGGAGATTCGTTCGGGAGCAGTACTTC.

The chain combines TRBV10-3 with TRBJ2-7, with a weak D call TRBD1 (6 bases). The CDR3 is made up of 15 amino acids. Trimming pared 6 bases from V and 4 bases from J, leaving 19 bases between. From germline, CDR1 is ENHRY and CDR2 SYGVKD. This CDR3 is CAIRGARDLLYEQYF. In nucleotides, the CDR3 is TGTGCCATCAGGGGGGCCAGGGATCTTTTGTACGAGCAGTACTTC.

The chain combines TRBV4-3 with TRBJ1-1; no reliable D call. The germline CDR1 and CDR2 sequences are LGHNA and YSLEER. This CDR3 contains 18 residues. Trimming removed 0 bases from V and 1 base from J, with 18 bases in between. DNA for the CDR3: TGCGCCAGCAGCCAAGATCCTTCTCTGACGCATGGGAACACTGAAGCTTTCTTT. This gives the protein CASSQDPSLTHGNTEAFF.

This clonotype was seen more than once but under ten times. The genes are TRBV25-1 and TRBJ2-7, with D tentatively TRBD1 or TRBD2 (5 bases each). CDR3 length: 12 residues. Trimming stripped 6 bases from V and 7 bases from J, with 13 bases between. Germline V CDR1 and CDR2: MGHDK, SYGVNS. DNA of the CDR3: TGTGCCAGCAGGGACGGGGCGGAGGAGCAGTACTTC. It translates to CASRDGAEEQYF.

This chain joins TRBV29-1 and TRBJ2-1, with 13 bases lining up with TRBD2. With 6 bases clipped from V and 7 bases from J, the junction kept 3 bases outside the gene matches. Germline loops: CDR1 SQVTM, CDR2 ANQGSEA. The CDR3 runs to 13 residues. CDR3 residues: CSVGTSGANEQFF. The CDR3 DNA follows: TGCAGCGTGGGGACTAGCGGGGCTAATGAGCAGTTCTTC.

The V and J genes are TRBV6-5 and TRBJ1-2; TRBD1 is a possible D gene (5 bases). CDR1 is MNHEY and CDR2 is SVGAGI in the germline V gene. This CDR3 is 13 amino acids long. The ends were cut back, 11 bases at V and 2 bases at J, with 15 bases in the middle. CDR3 sequence (DNA): TGTGCCTCGTATGACAGTTTCAACTATGGCTACACCTTC. Protein: CASYDSFNYGYTF.

This clonotype has only a few counts. J is TRBJ2-1 and V is TRBV3-1; the match to TRBD1 covers 9 bases. The ends lost 3 bases at V and 6 bases at J; junction bases unmatched: 3. Germline CDR1 is LGHDT and CDR2 is YNNKEL (reference sequence). This CDR3 region has 14 residues. This CDR3 is CASSHGQGRNEQFF. The CDR3 coding sequence is TGTGCCAGCAGCCACGGACAGGGGCGCAATGAGCAGTTCTTC.

This clonotype showed up just a few times. The chain has TRBV6-6 and TRBJ2-5; 10 bases are shared with TRBD2. CDR3 length equals 18 residues. Germline values: CDR1 MNHNY, CDR2 SVGAGI (reference sequence). J gave up 2 bases and V 1 base, and 10 bases lay outside the gene matches. CDR3 nucleotides: TGTGCCAGCAGTTACTTAAGCGGGAGGGCCAGGGGACAAGAGACCCAGTACTTC. It is translated as CASSYLSGRARGQETQYF.

This chain links TRBV25-1 with TRBJ2-3, with 10 bases identical to TRBD2. Looked up from germline, CDR1 is MGHDK and CDR2 is SYGVNS. The junction had 9 bases not matched to a gene; V was cut back by 3 bases and J by 0 bases. The CDR3 contains 18 residues. This chain's CDR3 is CASSDGLSGGVSTDTQYF. In DNA, the CDR3 is TGTGCCAGCAGTGATGGACTAAGCGGGGGGGTTAGCACAGATACGCAGTATTTT.

This clonotype turned up a few times. The genes are TRBV12-5 and TRBJ2-2, with D hard to call. This CDR3 is 13 amino acids long. Germline CDR1 and CDR2: LGHNT and FRNRAP. Trimming left V 3 bases short and J 6 bases short, with 8 bases between. The CDR3 sequence: CASGLAAAGELFF. Here the CDR3 DNA reads TGTGCTAGTGGTTTAGCAGCCGCCGGGGAGCTGTTTTTT. Looking up the rest from reference TRBV12-5 and TRBJ2-2 gives the full variable domain: DARVTQTPRHKVTEMGQEVTMRCQPILGHNTVFWYRQTMMQGLELLAYFRNRAPLDDSGMPKDRFSAEMPDATLATLKIQPSEPRDSAVYFCASGLAAAGELFFGEGSRLTVL.

This clonotype was seen a handful of times. The chain combines TRBV3-1 with TRBJ2-1, with 10 bases aligning to TRBD2. In germline, CDR1 is LGHDT, CDR2 YNNKEL (reference sequence). The V segment lost 1 base and the J segment 7 bases; nucleotides outside the gene matches: 10. The CDR3 is made up of 17 amino acids. The CDR3 sequence is CASSQVRLAGGRNEQFF. The DNA for the CDR3 is TGTGCCAGCAGCCAAGTTAGGTTAGCGGGAGGCAGGAATGAGCAGTTCTTC.